This record looks at one T cell receptor beta chain sequence and its context. Its antigen is unidentified. The CDR3 length is 11 residues. The ends lost 4 bases at V and 15 bases at J; junction bases unmatched: 4. Germline assignment: CDR1 MDHEN and CDR2 SYDVKM. The data stem from a study of cytomegalovirus exposure and HLA in healthy donors. Researchers ran the PCR with 60 Vbeta and 13 Jbeta primers. Method: immunoSEQ multiplex PCR; TCRdb's copy keeps in-frame clones and lacks some. The sample has under 200,000 clones; roughly 80% are singletons. General observations from the study: In vitro, a few CMV-associated chains proved specific for CMV antigens. A later analysis, which compared TCR beta chains of equal frequency, found the HLA-associated ones more clonally expanded. Reports described diagnosis of cytomegalovirus status by the classifier as highly specific and sensitive. Previously analyzed data showed that most TCR beta V segments were productive at a frequency of about 90% or about 30%.

The source of this sequence is a man between 45 and 60 years old in good health and CMV-seropositive. The V call is TRBV28, the J call TRBJ2-1; 9 nucleotides match TRBD2. Sequencing was performed on PBMCs. The CDR3 sequence is CASSSSGRLFF. As DNA, the CDR3 is TGTGCCAGCAGTTCCAGCGGGAGGTTGTTCTTC.